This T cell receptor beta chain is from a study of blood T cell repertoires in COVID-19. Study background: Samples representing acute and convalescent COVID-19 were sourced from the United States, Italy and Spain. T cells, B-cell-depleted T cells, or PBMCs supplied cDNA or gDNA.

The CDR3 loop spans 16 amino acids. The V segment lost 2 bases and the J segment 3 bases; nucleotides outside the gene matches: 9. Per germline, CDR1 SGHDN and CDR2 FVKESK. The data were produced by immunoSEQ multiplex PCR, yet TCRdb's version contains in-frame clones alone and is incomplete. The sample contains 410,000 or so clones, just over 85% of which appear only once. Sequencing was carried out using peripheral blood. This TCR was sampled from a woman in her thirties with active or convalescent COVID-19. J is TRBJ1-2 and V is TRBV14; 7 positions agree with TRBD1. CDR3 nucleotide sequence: TGTGCCAGCAGCCAAAACAGACAGGGTCAGGACTATGGCTACACCTTC. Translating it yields CASSQNRQGQDYGYTF.